These 14 T cell receptor beta chains were all obtained from the same sample, sequenced in a study of cytomegalovirus exposure and HLA in healthy donors. The method was immunoSEQ multiplex PCR; TCRdb's version includes in-frame clones alone and lacks a portion of them. The table has 150,000 to 200,000 clones, 85% seen once. Material: PBMCs. Receptors were obtained from a man aged 18 to 30 in good health and CMV-seropositive.

This chain joins TRBV28 and TRBJ1-2; TRBD1 might be the D (6 bases). Trimming removed 5 bases at V and 7 bases at J, with 20 bases between. The CDR3 sequence is 15 residues long. The germline V gene encodes CDR1 MDHEN and CDR2 SYDVKM. CDR3 bases: TGTGCCAGCAGTCCATATGGGCAGGGGCGTGGTGGCTACACCTTC. Amino acids: CASSPYGQGRGGYTF.

The chain couples TRBV27 to TRBJ1-2, with TRBD1 identical over 7 bases. Germline CDR1 reads MNHEY; CDR2 reads SMNVEV (reference sequence). Trimming cost V 0 bases and J 4 bases; bases outside gene matches: 5. CDR3 size: 15 residues. CDR3 sequence (DNA): TGTGCCAGCAGTTTATCCGGGGACAGAGTCTATGGCTACACCTTC. The encoded protein is CASSLSGDRVYGYTF.

V and J are TRBV7-9 and TRBJ2-1, with D maybe TRBD2 (5 bases). The CDR3 totals 11 residues. Trimming took 8 bases from V and 5 from J, leaving 7 bases between them. Germline V gives CDR1 SEHNR, CDR2 FQNEAQ (reference sequence). The CDR3 DNA sequence: TGTGCCAGCGAACTAGACAATGAGCAGTTCTTC. It yields the protein CASELDNEQFF.

The chain has TRBV28 and TRBJ1-2, with D possibly being TRBD1 (6 bases). Between the trimmed V and J ends, which lost 3 bases and 7 bases, there was a span of 15 bases. The CDR3 spans 14 residues. CDR1 MDHEN and CDR2 SYDVKM come from the germline V gene. The CDR3 DNA follows: TGTGCCAGCAGTTTGGGGGGGCAGGGAAGTGGCTACACCTTC. Amino acid sequence: CASSLGGQGSGYTF.

This clone came up once. The V gene is TRBV5-1, the J gene TRBJ2-3; no definite D call. This CDR3 has 13 residues. The germline gives CDR1 SGHRS, CDR2 YFSETQ. The V end lost 3 bases, the J end lost 0 bases, and 5 bases lay between the germline ends. CDR3 sequence: CASSSSSTDTQYF. The CDR3 region has the DNA TGCGCCAGCAGCTCTTCTAGCACAGATACGCAGTATTTT.

The chain recombines TRBV27 with TRBJ2-1, with a tentative D call TRBD2 (5 bases). The germline V gene encodes CDR1 MNHEY and CDR2 SMNVEV (reference sequence). The CDR3 spans 15 residues. The V end was cut by 8 bases, the J end by 0 bases, with 14 bases between. CDR3 in amino acids: CASSYAGSSYNEQFF. The CDR3, as DNA: TGTGCCAGCTCTTACGCTGGGAGCTCCTACAATGAGCAGTTCTTC.

The rearrangement joins TRBV7-9 to TRBJ1-4; 11 nucleotides align to TRBD1. The CDR3 runs 15 residues. Per the germline V gene, CDR1 is SEHNR and CDR2 is FQNEAQ (reference sequence). V trimming: 5 bases; J trimming: 8 bases; junction bases outside the gene matches: 7. The CDR3 loop reads CASSQGTGGREKLFF. The CDR3 region has the DNA TGTGCCAGCAGCCAGGGGACAGGGGGACGAGAAAAACTGTTTTTT.

DNA of the CDR3: TGTGCCAGCAGTGCGAAGGACAGCACACCCCGGGACGGCTACACCTTC. This gives the protein CASSAKDSTPRDGYTF. The rearrangement joins TRBV27 to TRBJ1-2; the D gene is possibly TRBD1 (6 bases). Trimming shortened V by 5 bases and J by 8 bases, and 24 bases separated the two germline ends. CDR3 length: 16 residues. Germline CDR1 and CDR2: MNHEY and SMNVEV (reference sequence).

This rearrangement joins TRBV29-1 to TRBJ1-5; TRBD1 is a possible D gene (5 bases). There are 13 residues in the CDR3. Germline V gene lookup returns CDR1 SQVTM and CDR2 ANQGSEA. The ends were cut back, 4 bases at V and 3 bases at J, with 10 bases in the middle. DNA of the CDR3: TGCAGCGTTGGTACAGGAGACAATCAGCCCCAGCATTTT. Translating gives CSVGTGDNQPQHF.

The V call is TRBV6-5, the J call TRBJ1-2; TRBD1 might be the D (6 bases). The CDR3 spans 14 residues. CDR1 is MNHEY and CDR2 is SVGAGI in the germline V gene. V was shortened by 0 bases and J by 4 bases, with 9 bases between the two germline ends. The CDR3 nucleotides read TGTGCCAGCAGTTACTCGGGGGCCGGCTATGGCTACACCTTC. Translation gives CASSYSGAGYGYTF.

V usage is TRBV5-5 and J usage is TRBJ2-7; D remains unclear. Germline assignment: CDR1 SGHKS and CDR2 YYEKEE (reference sequence). V gave up 4 bases and J gave up 1 base, with 9 bases separating them. The CDR3 is 13 residues long. The chain's CDR3 is CASSLTSSYEQYF. In DNA form, the CDR3 reads TGTGCCAGCAGCCTCACTTCTTCCTACGAGCAGTACTTC. Combining the CDR3 with reference TRBV5-5 and TRBJ2-7 gives the whole variable domain DAGVTQSPTHLIKTRGQQVTLRCSPISGHKSVSWYQQVLGQGPQFIFQYYEKEERGRGNFPDRFSARQFPNYSSELNVNALLLGDSALYLCASSLTSSYEQYFGPGTRLTVT.

The chain links TRBV6-5 to TRBJ1-4; a possible D gene is TRBD1 (6 bases). Germline CDR1 and CDR2: MNHEY and SVGAGI. V was pared by 6 bases and J by 4 bases, with 12 bases between. The CDR3 contains 14 residues. CDR3: CASRPGAVNEKLFF. The CDR3 DNA reads TGTGCCAGCAGACCAGGGGCGGTTAATGAAAAACTGTTTTTT.

This rearrangement joins TRBV19 to TRBJ1-2; 10 nucleotides align to TRBD1. With V trimmed by 5 bases and J by 3 bases, 6 bases remained unmatched. The CDR3 totals 15 residues. Germline V gene data show CDR1 as LNHDA and CDR2 as SQIVND (reference sequence). CDR3 region: CASSSRQGAYYGYTF. In nucleotides, the CDR3 is TGTGCCAGTAGTTCGCGACAGGGGGCTTACTATGGCTACACCTTC.

The V gene is TRBV2, the J gene TRBJ1-3; weak D call: TRBD1 (5 bases). V gave up 2 bases and J gave up 7 bases, with 12 bases separating them. There are 14 residues in the CDR3. CDR1 is SNHLY, CDR2 FYNNEI, per germline. CDR3 sequence: CASSERGGANTIYF. Here the CDR3 DNA reads TGTGCCAGCAGTGAACGGGGAGGGGCGAACACCATATATTTT. The variable domain in full, completed from reference TRBV2 and TRBJ1-3, reads EPEVTQTPSHQVTQMGQEVILRCVPISNHLYFYWYRQILGQKVEFLVSFYNNEISEKSEIFDDQFSVERPDGSNFTLKIRSTKLEDSAMYFCASSERGGANTIYFGEGSWLTVV.